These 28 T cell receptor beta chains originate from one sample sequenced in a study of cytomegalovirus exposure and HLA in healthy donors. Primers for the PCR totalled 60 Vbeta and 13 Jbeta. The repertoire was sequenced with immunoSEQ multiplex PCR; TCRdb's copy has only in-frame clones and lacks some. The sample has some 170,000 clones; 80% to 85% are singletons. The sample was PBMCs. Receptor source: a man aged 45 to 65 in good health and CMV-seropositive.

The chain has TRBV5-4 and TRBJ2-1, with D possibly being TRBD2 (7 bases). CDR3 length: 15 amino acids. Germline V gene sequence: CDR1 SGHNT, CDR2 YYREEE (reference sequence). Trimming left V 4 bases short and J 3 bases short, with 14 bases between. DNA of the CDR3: TGTGCCAGCAGCCCGATGGGGGGGCTCTACAATGAGCAGTTCTTC. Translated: CASSPMGGLYNEQFF.

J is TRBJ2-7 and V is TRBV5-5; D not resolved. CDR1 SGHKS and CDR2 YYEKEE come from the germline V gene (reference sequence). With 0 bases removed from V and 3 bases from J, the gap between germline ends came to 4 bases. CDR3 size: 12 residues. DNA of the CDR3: TGTGCCAGCAGCTTGGCGGTCTACGAGCAGTACTTC. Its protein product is CASSLAVYEQYF.

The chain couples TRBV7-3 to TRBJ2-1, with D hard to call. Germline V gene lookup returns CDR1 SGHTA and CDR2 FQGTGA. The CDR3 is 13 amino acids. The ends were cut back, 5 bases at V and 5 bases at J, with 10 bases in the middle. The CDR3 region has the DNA TGTGCCAGCAGCCCCGACATCCACAATGAGCAGTTCTTC. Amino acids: CASSPDIHNEQFF.

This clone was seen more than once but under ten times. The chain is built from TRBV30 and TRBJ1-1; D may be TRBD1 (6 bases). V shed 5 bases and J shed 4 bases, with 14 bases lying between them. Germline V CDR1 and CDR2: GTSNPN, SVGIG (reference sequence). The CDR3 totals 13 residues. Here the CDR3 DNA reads TGTGCCTGGGAACCCGGGACATCCACTGAAGCTTTCTTT. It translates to CAWEPGTSTEAFF.

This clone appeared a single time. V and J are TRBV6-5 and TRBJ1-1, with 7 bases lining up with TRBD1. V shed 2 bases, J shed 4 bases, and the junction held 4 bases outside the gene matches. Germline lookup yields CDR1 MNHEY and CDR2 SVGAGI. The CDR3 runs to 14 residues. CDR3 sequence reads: CASSYVPGGTEAFF. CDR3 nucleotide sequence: TGTGCCAGCAGTTACGTTCCAGGGGGCACTGAAGCTTTCTTT.

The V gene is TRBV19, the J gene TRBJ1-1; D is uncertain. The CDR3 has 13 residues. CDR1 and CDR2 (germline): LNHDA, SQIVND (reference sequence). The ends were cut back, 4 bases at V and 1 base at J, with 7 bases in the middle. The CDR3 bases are TGTGCCAGTAGTACTGGAGAGAACACTGAAGCTTTCTTT. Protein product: CASSTGENTEAFF.

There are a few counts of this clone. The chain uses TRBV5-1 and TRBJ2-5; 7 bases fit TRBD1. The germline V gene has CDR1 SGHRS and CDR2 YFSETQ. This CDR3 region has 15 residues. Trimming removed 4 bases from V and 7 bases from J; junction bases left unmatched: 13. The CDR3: CASSPPGQAGGTQYF. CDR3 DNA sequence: TGCGCCAGCAGCCCCCCAGGACAGGCTGGGGGGACCCAGTACTTC.

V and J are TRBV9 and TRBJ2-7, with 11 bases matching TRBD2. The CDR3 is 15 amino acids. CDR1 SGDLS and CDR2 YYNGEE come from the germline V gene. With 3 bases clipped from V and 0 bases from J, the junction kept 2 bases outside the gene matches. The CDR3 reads CASSATSGSSYEQYF. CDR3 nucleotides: TGTGCCAGCAGCGCCACTAGCGGGAGCTCCTACGAGCAGTACTTC.

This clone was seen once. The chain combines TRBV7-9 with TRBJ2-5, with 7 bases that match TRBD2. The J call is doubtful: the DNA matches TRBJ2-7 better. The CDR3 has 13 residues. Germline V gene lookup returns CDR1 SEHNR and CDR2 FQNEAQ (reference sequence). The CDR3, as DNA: TGTGCCAGCAGCTTTGCGGGAGCCTACGAGCAGTACTTC. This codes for CASSFAGAYEQYF.

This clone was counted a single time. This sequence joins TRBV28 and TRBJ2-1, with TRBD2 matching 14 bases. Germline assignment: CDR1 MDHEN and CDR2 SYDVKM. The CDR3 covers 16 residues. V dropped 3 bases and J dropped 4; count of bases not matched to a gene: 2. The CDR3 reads CASSLTSGGGYNEQFF. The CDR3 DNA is TGTGCCAGCAGTTTGACTAGCGGGGGGGGATACAATGAGCAGTTCTTC.

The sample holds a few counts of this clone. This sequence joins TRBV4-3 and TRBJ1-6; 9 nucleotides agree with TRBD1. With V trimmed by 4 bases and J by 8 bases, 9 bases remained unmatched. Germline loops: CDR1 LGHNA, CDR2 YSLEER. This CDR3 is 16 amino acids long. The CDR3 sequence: CASSPSTGTGYSPLHF. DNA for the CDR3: TGCGCCAGCAGCCCATCAACCGGGACAGGGTATTCACCCCTCCACTTT.

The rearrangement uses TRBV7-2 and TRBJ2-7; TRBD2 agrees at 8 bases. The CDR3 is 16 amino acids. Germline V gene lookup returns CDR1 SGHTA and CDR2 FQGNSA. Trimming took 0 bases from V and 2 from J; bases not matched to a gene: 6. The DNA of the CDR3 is TGTGCCAGCAGCTTAGCCGGGAGCGGGAGCCCCTACGAGCAGTACTTC. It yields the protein CASSLAGSGSPYEQYF.

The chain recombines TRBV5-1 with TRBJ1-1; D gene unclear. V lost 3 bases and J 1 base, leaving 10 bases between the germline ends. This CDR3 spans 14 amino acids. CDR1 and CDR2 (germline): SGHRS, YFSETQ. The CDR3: CASSWERRNTEAFF. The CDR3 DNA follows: TGCGCCAGCAGCTGGGAGCGGCGGAACACTGAAGCTTTCTTT. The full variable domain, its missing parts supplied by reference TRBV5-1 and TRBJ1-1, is KAGVTQTPRYLIKTRGQQVTLSCSPISGHRSVSWYQQTPGQGLQFLFEYFSETQRNKGNFPGRFSGRQFSNSRSEMNVSTLELGDSALYLCASSWERRNTEAFFGQGTRLTVV.

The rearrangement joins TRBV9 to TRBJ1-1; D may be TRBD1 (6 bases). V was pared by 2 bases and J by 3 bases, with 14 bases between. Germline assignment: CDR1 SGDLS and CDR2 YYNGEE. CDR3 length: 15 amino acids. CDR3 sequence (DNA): TGTGCCAGCAGCGTTGGACCAGGGGCTCACACTGAAGCTTTCTTT. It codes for CASSVGPGAHTEAFF.

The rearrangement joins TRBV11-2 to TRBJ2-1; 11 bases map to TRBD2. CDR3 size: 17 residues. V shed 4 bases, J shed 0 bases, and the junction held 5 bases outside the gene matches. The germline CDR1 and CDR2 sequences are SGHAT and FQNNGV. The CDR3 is CASSSSSGRSSYNEQFF. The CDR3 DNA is TGTGCCAGCAGCTCCTCTAGCGGGAGGAGCTCCTACAATGAGCAGTTCTTC.

The CDR3 region has the DNA TGTGCCAGCAGCTTGGGCGGCGAAAAACTGTTTTTT. This gives the protein CASSLGGEKLFF. The chain combines TRBV5-5 with TRBJ1-4; no clear D. The CDR3 totals 12 residues. The germline CDR1 and CDR2 sequences are SGHKS and YYEKEE (reference sequence). The V and J ends lost 0 bases and 8 bases respectively, with 5 bases between them.

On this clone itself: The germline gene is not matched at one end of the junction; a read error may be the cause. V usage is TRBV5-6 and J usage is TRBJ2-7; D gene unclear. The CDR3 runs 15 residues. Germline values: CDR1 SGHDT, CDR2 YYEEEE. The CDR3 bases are TGTGCCAGCAGCTTGGGGGTGGGCAGCTCCCACGAGCAGTACTTC. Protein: CASSLGVGSSHEQYF.

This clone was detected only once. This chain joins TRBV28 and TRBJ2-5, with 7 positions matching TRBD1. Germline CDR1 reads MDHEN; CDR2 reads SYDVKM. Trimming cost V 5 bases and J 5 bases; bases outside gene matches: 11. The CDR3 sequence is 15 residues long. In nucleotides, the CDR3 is TGTGCCAGCAGTCCACCATTACAGGGGTTGGAGACCCAGTACTTC. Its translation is CASSPPLQGLETQYF.

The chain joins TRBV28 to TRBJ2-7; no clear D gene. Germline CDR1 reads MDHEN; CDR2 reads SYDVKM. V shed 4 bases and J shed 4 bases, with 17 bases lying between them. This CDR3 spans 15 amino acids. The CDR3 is CASSSPTFTEYEQYF. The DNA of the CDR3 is TGTGCCAGCAGTTCCCCAACCTTCACAGAATACGAGCAGTACTTC.

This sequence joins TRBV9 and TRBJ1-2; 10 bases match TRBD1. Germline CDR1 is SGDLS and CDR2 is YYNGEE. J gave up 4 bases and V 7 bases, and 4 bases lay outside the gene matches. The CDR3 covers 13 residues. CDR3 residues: CASGQGGIYGYTF. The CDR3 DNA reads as TGTGCCAGCGGACAGGGGGGAATCTATGGCTACACCTTC.

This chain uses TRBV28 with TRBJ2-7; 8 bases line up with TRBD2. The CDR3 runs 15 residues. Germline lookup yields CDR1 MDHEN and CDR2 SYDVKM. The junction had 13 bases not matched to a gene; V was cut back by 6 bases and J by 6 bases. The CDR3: CASRESFGLAIEQYF. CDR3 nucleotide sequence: TGTGCCAGCAGGGAGTCCTTTGGACTAGCTATCGAGCAGTACTTC.

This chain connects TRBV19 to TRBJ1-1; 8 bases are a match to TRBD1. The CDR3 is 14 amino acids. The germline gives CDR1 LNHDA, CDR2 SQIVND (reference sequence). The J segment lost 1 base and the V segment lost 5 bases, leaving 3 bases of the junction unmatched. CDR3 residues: CASSSGGRNTEAFF. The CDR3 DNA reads TGTGCCAGTAGTTCAGGGGGCCGGAACACTGAAGCTTTCTTT.

The CDR3 DNA is TGTGCCAGCAGTGATGGACAGGTTTACGAGCAGTACTTC. The encoded protein is CASSDGQVYEQYF. The chain is built from TRBV6-1 and TRBJ2-7; 7 bases match TRBD1. Trimming removed 3 bases from V and 4 bases from J; junction bases left unmatched: 3. The CDR3 runs 13 residues. Per the germline V gene, CDR1 is MNHNS and CDR2 is SASEGT.

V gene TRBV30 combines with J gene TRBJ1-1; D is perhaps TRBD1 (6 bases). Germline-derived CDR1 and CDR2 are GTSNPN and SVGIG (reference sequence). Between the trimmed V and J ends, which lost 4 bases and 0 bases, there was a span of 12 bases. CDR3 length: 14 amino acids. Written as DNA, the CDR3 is TGTGCCTGGACTCAATACAGGGTGAACACTGAAGCTTTCTTT. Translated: CAWTQYRVNTEAFF. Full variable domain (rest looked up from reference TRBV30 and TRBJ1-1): SQTIHQWPATLVQPVGSPLSLECTVEGTSNPNLYWYRQAAGRGLQLLFYSVGIGQISSEVPQNLSASRPQDRQFILSSKKLLLSDSGFYLCAWTQYRVNTEAFFGQGTRLTVV.

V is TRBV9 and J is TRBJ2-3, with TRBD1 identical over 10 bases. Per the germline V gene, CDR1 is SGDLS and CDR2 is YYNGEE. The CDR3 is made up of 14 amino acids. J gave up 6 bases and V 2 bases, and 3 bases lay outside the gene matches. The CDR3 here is CASSVGQGLDTQYF. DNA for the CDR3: TGTGCCAGCAGCGTGGGACAGGGGCTTGATACGCAGTATTTT. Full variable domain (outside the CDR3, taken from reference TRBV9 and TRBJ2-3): DSGVTQTPKHLITATGQRVTLRCSPRSGDLSVYWYQQSLDQGLQFLIQYYNGEERAKGNILERFSAQQFPDLHSELNLSSLELGDSALYFCASSVGQGLDTQYFGPGTRLTVL.

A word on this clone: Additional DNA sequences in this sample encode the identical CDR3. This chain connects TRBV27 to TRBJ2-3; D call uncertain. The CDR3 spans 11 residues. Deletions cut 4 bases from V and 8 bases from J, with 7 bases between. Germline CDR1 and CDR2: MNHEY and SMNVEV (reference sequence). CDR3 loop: CASSSESTQYF. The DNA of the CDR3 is TGTGCCAGCAGTTCTGAGTCTACGCAGTATTTT.

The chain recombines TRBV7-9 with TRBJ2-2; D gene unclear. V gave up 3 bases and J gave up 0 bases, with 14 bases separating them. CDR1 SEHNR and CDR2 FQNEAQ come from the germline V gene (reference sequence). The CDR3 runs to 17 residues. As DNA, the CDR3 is TGTGCCAGCAGCTTTATGGGCGCAGAAGCGAACACCGGGGAGCTGTTTTTT. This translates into CASSFMGAEANTGELFF.

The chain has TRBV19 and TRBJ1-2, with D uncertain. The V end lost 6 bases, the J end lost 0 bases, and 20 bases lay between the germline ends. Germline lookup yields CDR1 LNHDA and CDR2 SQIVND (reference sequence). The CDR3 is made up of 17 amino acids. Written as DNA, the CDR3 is TGTGCCAGTAGCCTCCGGTGGCGGGCAAACACTAACTATGGCTACACCTTC. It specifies CASSLRWRANTNYGYTF. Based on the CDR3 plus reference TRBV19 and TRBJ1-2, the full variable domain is DGGITQSPKYLFRKEGQNVTLSCEQNLNHDAMYWYRQDPGQGLRLIYYSQIVNDFQKGDIAEGYSVSREKKESFPLTVTSAQKNPTAFYLCASSLRWRANTNYGYTFGSGTRLTVV.